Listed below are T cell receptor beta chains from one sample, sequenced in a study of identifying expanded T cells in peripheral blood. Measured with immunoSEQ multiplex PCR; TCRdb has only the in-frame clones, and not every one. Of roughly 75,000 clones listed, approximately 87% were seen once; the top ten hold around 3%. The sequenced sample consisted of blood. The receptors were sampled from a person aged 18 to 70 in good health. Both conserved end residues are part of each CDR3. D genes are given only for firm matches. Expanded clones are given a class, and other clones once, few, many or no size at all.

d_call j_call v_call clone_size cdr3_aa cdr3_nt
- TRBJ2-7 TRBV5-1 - CASSLPEYPTYEQYF TGCGCCAGCAGCTTGCCGGAATACCCCACCTACGAGCAGTACTTC
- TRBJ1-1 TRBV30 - CAWSTLRDKTTEAFF TGTGCCTGGAGCACCCTCCGGGACAAGACAACTGAAGCTTTCTTT
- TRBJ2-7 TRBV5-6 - CASSLGVKGHEQYF TGTGCCAGCAGCTTGGGGGTAAAGGGGCACGAGCAGTACTTC
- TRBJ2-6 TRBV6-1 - CASYPGAGANVLTF TGTGCCAGCTACCCGGGGGCTGGGGCCAACGTCCTGACTTTC
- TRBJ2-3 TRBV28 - CASSPSNTDTQYF TGTGCCAGCAGTCCTAGTAACACAGATACGCAGTATTTT
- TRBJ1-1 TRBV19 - CASSMDGQIFNTEAFF TGTGCCAGTAGTATGGATGGACAGATTTTTAACACTGAAGCTTTCTTT
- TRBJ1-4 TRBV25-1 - CASSDPNRSQTTNEKLFF TGTGCCAGCAGTGACCCGAACAGGTCACAGACAACTAATGAAAAACTGTTTTTT
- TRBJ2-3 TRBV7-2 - CASSPLGSTDTQYF TGTGCCAGCAGCCCCCTAGGAAGCACAGATACGCAGTATTTT
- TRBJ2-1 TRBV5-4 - CASKSGMLDFNEQFF TGTGCCAGCAAATCCGGGATGCTGGACTTCAATGAGCAGTTCTTC
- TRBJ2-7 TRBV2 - CASSEGTTASYEQYF TGTGCCAGCAGTGAAGGGACAACCGCCTCCTACGAGCAGTACTTC
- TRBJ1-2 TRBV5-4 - CASSQDPEQRTYGYTF TGTGCCAGCAGCCAAGATCCAGAACAGCGCACCTATGGCTACACCTTC
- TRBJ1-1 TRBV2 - CASSEASGSTEAFF TGTGCCAGCAGTGAAGCCTCCGGGTCCACTGAAGCTTTCTTT
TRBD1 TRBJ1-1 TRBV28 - CASSPSAGAGGGTEAFF TGTGCCAGCAGCCCTAGCGCTGGGGCAGGGGGCGGCACTGAAGCTTTCTTT
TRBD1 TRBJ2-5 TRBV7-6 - CASSPGQGVGETQYF TGTGCCAGCAGCCCAGGACAGGGAGTAGGGGAGACCCAGTACTTC
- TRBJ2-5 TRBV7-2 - CASSRIWGEETQYF TGTGCCAGCAGCCGGATCTGGGGGGAAGAGACCCAGTACTTC
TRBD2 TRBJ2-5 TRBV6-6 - CASSYSTGGEGETQYF TGTGCCAGCAGTTACTCGACCGGGGGGGAAGGAGAGACCCAGTACTTC
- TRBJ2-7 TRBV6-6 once CASRYPGQNEQYF TGTGCCAGCAGGTACCCTGGACAGAACGAGCAGTACTTC
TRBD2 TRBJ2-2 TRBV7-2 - CASSPVLAGGGGELFF TGTGCCAGCAGCCCGGTACTAGCGGGAGGGGGCGGGGAGCTGTTTTTT
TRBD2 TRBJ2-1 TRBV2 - CASSFLAGVTYNEQFF TGTGCCAGCAGTTTTCTAGCGGGAGTAACCTACAATGAGCAGTTCTTC
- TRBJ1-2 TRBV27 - CASSFRGFDGYTF TGTGCCAGCAGTTTTCGGGGTTTCGATGGCTACACCTTC
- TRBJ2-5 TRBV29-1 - CSAIRGGGSETQYF TGCAGCGCCATAAGGGGGGGCGGGAGTGAGACCCAGTACTTC
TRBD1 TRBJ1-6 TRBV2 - CASSEFRGGEGSPLHF TGTGCCAGCAGTGAATTTAGAGGGGGCGAAGGTTCACCCCTCCACTTT